Shown below are 18 T cell receptor beta chains from a single sample sequenced in a study of regulatory T cells in long-lasting Graves disease. Arm-PCR of CDR3 regions and iRepertoire HTBI primers were used to build TCR beta libraries. TCRdb called the multiplex PCR reads again in MiXCR, with one record for every CDR3 protein. The sample lists hundreds of thousands of distinct CDR3 sequences, approximately 22% occurring once. Time point here: persistent/refractory GD, antithyroid drugs over 5 years with positive TRAb. After RNA was extracted from PBMCs, the TCR library was made from it. The sequenced sample was peripheral blood mononuclear cells (PBMCs), obtained when the disease was refractory, from a patient treated with antithyroid drugs. These receptor sequences come from a female donor with Graves disease.

This clonotype was seen repeatedly, ten times or more. The chain is built from TRBV28 and TRBJ2-2; D call uncertain. Per the germline V gene, CDR1 is MDHEN and CDR2 is SYDVKM. CDR3 length: 13 amino acids. Between the trimmed V and J ends, which lost 7 bases and 1 base, there was a span of 7 bases. CDR3 DNA: TGTGCCAGCATCCAAGGGAACACCGGGGAGCTGTTTTTT. This sequence encodes CASIQGNTGELFF.

Ten or more counts support this clonotype. V gene TRBV2 combines with J gene TRBJ2-5, with 8 positions matching TRBD1. The CDR3 length is 13 residues. Trimming cost V 9 bases and J 6 bases; bases outside gene matches: 9. Germline V lookup: CDR1 SNHLY, CDR2 FYNNEI. The CDR3 DNA reads as TGTGCCAGTATAACAGGGGGGAGACAGACCCAGTACTTC. Amino acid sequence: CASITGGRQTQYF. Full variable domain (remainder filled in from reference TRBV2 and TRBJ2-5): EPEVTQTPSHQVTQMGQEVILRCVPISNHLYFYWYRQILGQKVEFLVSFYNNEISEKSEIFDDQFSVERPDGSNFTLKIRSTKLEDSAMYFCASITGGRQTQYFGPGTRLLVL.

This clonotype was recorded a few times. This CDR3 is CASSSRLAGGNEQFF. As DNA, the CDR3 is TGTGCCAGCAGTTCCAGACTAGCGGGGGGTAATGAGCAGTTCTTC. J is TRBJ2-1 and V is TRBV28; 13 nucleotides line up with TRBD2. This CDR3 spans 15 amino acids. Trimming took 4 bases from V and 7 from J; bases not matched to a gene: 4. Germline-derived CDR1 and CDR2 are MDHEN and SYDVKM.

This clonotype has at least ten counts. The chain links TRBV28 to TRBJ2-7, with unresolved D. The length of the CDR3 is 15 residues. Germline V gives CDR1 MDHEN, CDR2 SYDVKM. Trimming stripped 5 bases from V and 0 bases from J, with 14 bases between. CDR3: CASSPRLDFSYEQYF. The CDR3 nucleotides read TGTGCCAGCAGTCCCCGCCTTGATTTCTCCTACGAGCAGTACTTC.

The rearrangement links TRBV6-1 to TRBJ1-1, with TRBD1 identical over 8 bases. V lost 3 bases and J lost 12; bases outside the gene matches: 15. CDR3 length: 15 amino acids. Germline V gene sequence: CDR1 MNHNS, CDR2 SASEGT. CDR3 in DNA: TGTGCCAGCAGTGACTTCGGACAGGGATTGAGGTCGTCTTTCTTT. This gives the protein CASSDFGQGLRSSFF.

To note about this clonotype: Since a much larger clone is just one base distant, this may be a read error. This rearrangement joins TRBV12-3 or TRBV12-4 to TRBJ1-2; TRBD1 might be the D (5 bases). This CDR3 comprises 13 residues. In DNA, the CDR3 is TGTGCCGGCAGCCACCCTGGGGGCTATGGCTACACCTTC. Amino acids: CAGSHPGGYGYTF.

This clonotype was seen many times. The V and J genes are TRBV18 and TRBJ2-5; D is uncertain. V was cut by 8 bases and J by 1 base, with 8 bases left in between. CDR1 is KGHSH and CDR2 is LQKENI in the germline V gene. The CDR3 length is 12 residues. As DNA, the CDR3 is TGTGCCAGCAGCCCTCTCCAAGAGACCCAGTACTTC. Translation: CASSPLQETQYF.

This rearrangement joins TRBV5-1 to TRBJ2-7; TRBD1 matches at 7 bases. The germline V gene encodes CDR1 SGHRS and CDR2 YFSETQ. The V gene end was trimmed by 4 bases and the J gene end by 0 bases; junction bases not matched to a gene: 16. This CDR3 has 18 residues. The CDR3 reads CASSPIGTATEISYEQYF. CDR3 bases: TGCGCCAGCAGCCCTATAGGGACAGCGACGGAGATCTCCTACGAGCAGTACTTC.

The V and J genes are TRBV20-1 and TRBJ1-2; perhaps TRBD1 as D (6 bases). V was cut by 6 bases and J by 0 bases, with 14 bases left in between. Per germline, CDR1 DFQATT and CDR2 SNEGSKA (reference sequence). The CDR3 spans 14 residues. CDR3 bases: TGCAGTGCGCGTAGGACAGCTTCTAACTATGGCTACACCTTC. This encodes CSARRTASNYGYTF.

With regard to this clonotype: One base away lies a much larger clone, so this may be a sequencing read error. The CDR3: CASSSDGATNTGELFF. The CDR3 nucleotides are TGTGCCAGCAGTTCCGACGGGGCGACGAACACCGGGGAGCTGTTTTTT. J is TRBJ2-2 and V is TRBV12-3 or TRBV12-4; either TRBD1 or TRBD2 may fit D (5 bases each). V gave up 4 bases and J gave up 0 bases, with 12 bases separating them. The CDR3 runs 16 residues.

Many counts were recorded for this clonotype. The chain couples TRBV2 to TRBJ2-5; D gene ambiguous. This CDR3 contains 14 residues. Germline CDR1 SNHLY, CDR2 FYNNEI. V gave up 9 bases and J gave up 0 bases, with 14 bases separating them. The CDR3 region has the DNA TGTGCCAGTGACGCGAGAGGATACCAAGAGACCCAGTACTTC. Its translation: CASDARGYQETQYF. Complete variable domain (other parts from reference TRBV2 and TRBJ2-5): EPEVTQTPSHQVTQMGQEVILRCVPISNHLYFYWYRQILGQKVEFLVSFYNNEISEKSEIFDDQFSVERPDGSNFTLKIRSTKLEDSAMYFCASDARGYQETQYFGPGTRLLVL.

This clonotype was found many times. The V call is TRBV20-1, the J call TRBJ1-4, with D unclear. The CDR3 length is 13 residues. Germline loops: CDR1 DFQATT, CDR2 SNEGSKA (reference sequence). V was shortened by 5 bases and J by 4 bases, with 11 bases between the two germline ends. The DNA for the CDR3 is TGCAGTGCTTCAGGCGAGAGTAATGAAAAACTGTTTTTT. Its protein is CSASGESNEKLFF.

There are a few counts of this clonotype. V is TRBV19 and J is TRBJ2-5, with D tentatively TRBD2 (6 bases). This CDR3 contains 15 residues. Germline CDR1 is LNHDA and CDR2 is SQIVND (reference sequence). Trimming took off 5 bases at V and 5 bases at J, with 18 bases between the two ends. The CDR3 here is CASSRSPPGAETQYF. In DNA form, the CDR3 reads TGTGCCAGTAGTCGTTCCCCCCCGGGAGCGGAGACCCAGTACTTC.

This clonotype has ten or more counts. A read error may account for a junction end that differs from germline. J is TRBJ1-1 and V is TRBV30; a weak D match, TRBD1 (6 bases). This CDR3 has 11 residues. Germline V CDR1 and CDR2: GTSNPN, SVGIG (reference sequence). In DNA form, the CDR3 reads TGTGCCTGGACCCTAATGGGACAAGTTTGGTTT. Its protein product is CAWTLMGQVWF.

This clonotype was seen at least ten times. The chain carries TRBV5-1 and TRBJ2-7; weak D call: TRBD2 (5 bases). CDR1 SGHRS and CDR2 YFSETQ come from the germline V gene. V gave up 4 bases and J gave up 2 bases, with 13 bases separating them. The CDR3 has 14 amino acids. CDR3 loop: CASSHGVEAYEQYF. CDR3 bases: TGCGCCAGCAGCCACGGCGTGGAGGCCTACGAGCAGTACTTC.

The chain couples TRBV20-1 to TRBJ2-5; D is unresolved. The CDR3 loop spans 11 amino acids. The V gene lost 5 bases and the J gene lost 5 bases, with 9 bases spanning the gap. Germline V lookup: CDR1 DFQATT, CDR2 SNEGSKA (reference sequence). CDR3 in DNA: TGCAGTGCTTACAATATGGAGACCCAGTACTTC. This sequence encodes CSAYNMETQYF.

This sequence joins TRBV5-1 and TRBJ2-7; 7 bases align to TRBD2. The CDR3 contains 14 residues. Trimming at V came to 3 bases and at J to 3 bases, leaving 6 bases not matched to a gene. In germline, CDR1 is SGHRS, CDR2 YFSETQ. The CDR3 DNA follows: TGCGCCAGCAGCTCTTCTAGCGGTTTCTACGAGCAGTACTTC. Translation: CASSSSSGFYEQYF.

The chain couples TRBV20-1 to TRBJ2-7; 8 bases match TRBD2. The CDR3 sequence is 14 residues long. Germline loops: CDR1 DFQATT, CDR2 SNEGSKA (reference sequence). V was clipped by 0 bases and J by 4 bases; unmatched bases: 5. In nucleotides, the CDR3 is TGCAGTGCTAGAGATCAGGCTAGCGGGTACGAGCAGTACTTC. This sequence encodes CSARDQASGYEQYF.